The sequence of this TCR beta chain was determined in a study of blood T cell repertoires in COVID-19. Study-level information: Spain, Italy and the United States supplied samples that represented acute and convalescent COVID-19.

This table comes from immunoSEQ multiplex PCR, and its TCRdb copy is limited to in-frame clones, with some not included. The data show 200,000 to 250,000 clones, 80% seen once. This clone was seen a few times. Deletions cut 3 bases from V and 4 bases from J, with 13 bases between. Germline CDR1 SGHRS, CDR2 YFSETQ. This CDR3 has 14 amino acids. The V and J genes are TRBV5-1 and TRBJ1-1; no firm D call. The clonotype was recovered from a woman in her sixties or seventies with acute or convalescent COVID-19. The sample consisted of peripheral blood. Written as DNA, the CDR3 is TGCGCCAGCAGCTACGGAGGTATGGGCACTGAAGCTTTCTTT. It is translated as CASSYGGMGTEAFF.